This T cell receptor (beta chain) originates from a study of a mutant IDH1 vaccine in newly diagnosed glioma. At the level of the study: The treated group averaged approximately 38 years old and was roughly 60% male, around 38% female. Antecedent treatment encompassed radiotherapy, temozolomide, or their combination; the majority received both.

Profiled with immunoSEQ multiplex PCR; TCRdb holds only in-frame clones, not every one. The sample lists about 70,000 clones, 83% occurring once. Indicated time point: baseline, week 1 (first vaccination visit). Treatment denoted: pre-vaccination baseline after standard-of-care therapy. CDR3 length: 16 residues. Germline V gives CDR1 SGHVS, CDR2 FNYEAQ. The V and J ends lost 4 bases and 2 bases, in that order; junction bases with no gene match: 5. The starting material was peripheral blood mononuclear cells (PBMCs), obtained from a glioma patient treated with radiotherapy, temozolomide or both. The chain carries TRBV7-6 and TRBJ2-3; 11 nucleotides match TRBD2. This sequence originates from a woman aged 18-30 years with glioma. Some clones in this sample may be carry-over from other donors' samples. CDR3 amino acids: CASSSTSGGLTDTQYF. For the CDR3, the DNA is TGTGCCAGCAGCTCCACTAGCGGGGGACTCACAGATACGCAGTATTTT.